The entry that follows covers one T cell receptor (beta chain) sequence. Its antigen is undetermined. The data are from a study of radiotherapy plus CTLA-4 blockade in lung cancer. This CDR3 comprises 14 residues. V lost 5 bases to trimming and J lost 7 bases; unmatched junction nucleotides: 10. Germline V gene sequence: CDR1 MDHEN, CDR2 SYDVKM. Study-level points and caveats: Early shifts in blood T cell clones, with interferon-beta, reportedly predicted response best.

Chemo-refractory metastatic non-small-cell lung cancer patients underwent focal radiation alongside CTLA-4 blockade with ipilimumab. Assay used: immunoSEQ multiplex PCR; TCRdb lists only in-frame clones, some missing. The table has 25,000 to 35,000 clones, 78% seen once; the top ten hold 6% to 8%. This chain joins TRBV28 and TRBJ1-2; TRBD1 matches at 7 bases. The source was peripheral blood, collected from a patient treated with radiotherapy plus ipilimumab. The TCR was taken from a human donor with non-small cell lung cancer who had stable disease on radiotherapy plus ipilimumab. CDR3 sequence reads: CASSPPGTERGYTF. CDR3 bases: TGTGCCAGCAGTCCCCCCGGGACAGAGCGTGGCTACACCTTC.